These T cell receptor beta chains were read from a single sample in a study of shared clonotypes between healthy human individuals. Generated by immunoSEQ multiplex PCR, the TCRdb table keeps only in-frame clones and is missing some. This sample has millions of clones, with 90% to 95% found just once. Sequencing was performed on naive CD8+ T cells from PBMCs. The receptors derive from a man between 18 and 35 years old in good health. Some clones in this sample may be carry-over from other donors' samples. CDR3s include the opening cysteine and the closing phenylalanine or tryptophan. The D gene is left open where the match is weak. Some rows have no size entry. The others give once, few or many, or a class for an expanded clone.

d_call j_call clone_size v_call cdr3_aa cdr3_nt
- TRBJ1-2 few TRBV29-1 CGWGHNYGYTF TGCGGGTGGGGACATAACTATGGCTACACCTTC
TRBD1 TRBJ1-1 - TRBV28 CASRKRQGRGDTEAFF TGTGCCAGCAGGAAAAGACAGGGACGGGGTGACACTGAAGCTTTCTTT
TRBD1 TRBJ1-5 - TRBV7-2 CASSFPGGDRRSNQPQHF TGTGCCAGCAGCTTCCCGGGGGGGGACAGACGTAGCAATCAGCCCCAGCATTTT
- TRBJ2-7 - TRBV9 CASSVSDSSYEQYF TGTGCCAGCAGCGTGTCGGACTCCTCCTACGAGCAGTACTTC
TRBD2 TRBJ2-2 - TRBV6-5 CASSYSRQRGTGELFF TGTGCCAGCAGTTACAGCCGGCAGCGGGGCACCGGGGAGCTGTTTTTT
- TRBJ2-6 - TRBV5-4 CASSFGSGSGANVLTF TGTGCCAGCAGCTTTGGGTCGGGGTCCGGGGCCAACGTCCTGACTTTC
- TRBJ1-1 - TRBV27 CASSPRGGGLPDTEAFF TGTGCCAGCAGCCCAAGGGGTGGGGGGCTCCCCGACACTGAAGCTTTCTTT
- TRBJ1-4 - TRBV25-1 CASSDFVRGGEKLFF TGTGCCAGCAGTGATTTCGTCAGGGGCGGCGAAAAACTGTTTTTT
TRBD1 TRBJ1-2 - TRBV30 CAWSYGQGGYTF TGTGCCTGGAGTTACGGACAGGGAGGCTACACCTTC
- TRBJ2-2 - TRBV11-3 CASRARDTGELFF TGTGCCAGCAGGGCGAGGGACACCGGGGAGCTGTTTTTT
- TRBJ2-7 - TRBV4-1 CASSQDQRQPVYEQYF TGCGCCAGCAGCCAAGATCAGAGACAGCCGGTCTACGAGCAGTACTTC
- TRBJ1-1 - TRBV18 CASSRAGRSTEAFF TGTGCCAGCTCACGAGCCGGAAGGAGCACTGAAGCTTTCTTT
TRBD1 TRBJ2-7 - TRBV6-5 CASSNPGQNFYEQYF TGTGCCAGCAGTAACCCGGGACAGAACTTCTACGAGCAGTACTTC
TRBD1 TRBJ1-1 - TRBV6-1 CASSEATARRIGGTLEAFF TGTGCCAGCAGTGAAGCAACCGCCAGGAGGATAGGGGGCACGCTTGAAGCTTTCTTT
TRBD2 TRBJ2-5 - TRBV7-6 CASSLGTSGRWQTQYF TGTGCCAGCAGCCTAGGGACTAGCGGGAGGTGGCAGACCCAGTACTTC
TRBD2 TRBJ2-1 few TRBV7-3 CASSLALAVSSYNEQFF TGTGCCAGCAGCTTAGCTCTAGCGGTAAGCTCCTACAATGAGCAGTTCTTC
TRBD2 TRBJ2-7 - TRBV5-6 CASSLRTSAAHEQYF TGTGCCAGCAGCTTGCGGACTAGCGCGGCCCACGAGCAGTACTTC
- TRBJ2-1 - TRBV15 CATSRERNSVTKQFF TGTGCCACCAGCAGAGAGCGGAACAGCGTTACCAAGCAGTTCTTC
- TRBJ1-2 - TRBV21-1 CASSFRTGVPYYGYTF TGTGCCAGCAGCTTTCGGACAGGGGTTCCCTACTATGGCTACACCTTC
- TRBJ2-7 - TRBV4-1 CASSHYGNYEQYF TGCGCCAGCAGCCATTACGGGAACTACGAGCAGTACTTC
TRBD2 TRBJ2-1 once TRBV18 CASSPPGLAGYSYNEQFF TGTGCCAGCTCACCACCGGGACTAGCGGGGTACTCCTACAATGAGCAGTTCTTC
- TRBJ1-2 - TRBV19 CASSISPGWGYGYTF TGTGCCAGTAGTATTTCGCCAGGGTGGGGCTATGGCTACACCTTC
- TRBJ1-1 - TRBV28 CASSPQTGMNTEAFF TGTGCCAGCAGTCCGCAAACAGGTATGAACACTGAAGCTTTCTTT
TRBD2 TRBJ2-5 - TRBV9 CASSAGQRDQETQYF TGTGCCAGCAGCGCGGGCCAGCGGGATCAAGAGACCCAGTACTTC
- TRBJ2-7 - TRBV7-9 CASSSRTGIGGSYEQYF TGTGCCAGCAGCTCAAGGACGGGAATCGGTGGGTCCTACGAGCAGTACTTC
- TRBJ1-4 - TRBV4-2 CASSQDVPLGYGEKLFF TGTGCCAGCAGCCAAGATGTGCCGTTGGGCTATGGGGAAAAACTGTTTTTT
TRBD1 TRBJ2-2 - TRBV27 CASKVWGQGSNTGELFF TGTGCCAGCAAGGTTTGGGGACAGGGGTCGAACACCGGGGAGCTGTTTTTT
- TRBJ2-5 - TRBV27 CASSLLGEETQYF TGTGCCAGCAGTTTATTGGGGGAGGAGACCCAGTACTTC
- TRBJ1-5 - TRBV19 CASKGRGDSNQPQHF TGTGCCAGTAAGGGCAGGGGAGATAGCAATCAGCCCCAGCATTTT
- TRBJ2-1 once TRBV5-4 CASSLGGFSSDEQFF TGTGCCAGCAGCTTGGGGGGTTTTAGCTCGGATGAGCAGTTCTTC
- TRBJ2-7 - TRBV19 CASSGQGETYEQYF TGTGCCAGTAGTGGGCAGGGTGAGACCTACGAGCAGTACTTC
TRBD1 TRBJ1-2 - TRBV27 CASSALDRGGYYGYTF TGTGCCAGCAGTGCCCTTGACAGGGGGGGCTACTATGGCTACACCTTC
TRBD1 TRBJ2-7 once TRBV11-1 CASSPRGWATGGNEQYF TGTGCCAGCAGCCCAAGAGGGTGGGCGACAGGGGGCAACGAGCAGTACTTC
- TRBJ1-2 - TRBV6-5 CASSSTSAGYGYTF TGTGCCAGCAGTTCCACATCAGCCGGTTATGGCTACACCTTC
- TRBJ2-7 - TRBV11-2 CASSSRQARSSYEQYF TGTGCCAGCAGCTCTCGACAGGCGAGGAGCTCCTACGAGCAGTACTTC
TRBD2 TRBJ2-5 once TRBV7-9 CASSLAGLAGKAHQETQYF TGTGCCAGCAGCTTAGCCGGACTAGCGGGCAAAGCACACCAAGAGACCCAGTACTTC
- TRBJ2-2 - TRBV29-1 CSVEVLDAHTGELFF TGCAGCGTTGAAGTTTTGGACGCGCACACCGGGGAGCTGTTTTTT
TRBD2 TRBJ2-2 - TRBV5-1 CASSLGLAGTGELFF TGCGCCAGCAGCTTGGGGCTAGCGGGCACCGGGGAGCTGTTTTTT
TRBD1 TRBJ1-1 - TRBV11-2 CASNPDRGHTEAFF TGTGCCAGCAACCCGGACAGGGGGCACACTGAAGCTTTCTTT
- TRBJ2-2 - TRBV4-2 CASSLKFWATGELFF TGTGCCAGCAGCTTAAAGTTTTGGGCTACCGGGGAGCTGTTTTTT
TRBD1 TRBJ2-2 - TRBV5-6 CASSSIDRGWATGELFF TGTGCCAGCAGCTCTATAGACAGGGGGTGGGCCACCGGGGAGCTGTTTTTT
- TRBJ1-1 - TRBV4-1 CASSQDMGADAFF TGCGCCAGCAGCCAAGATATGGGGGCGGATGCTTTCTTT
- TRBJ1-2 - TRBV4-1 CASSQEVGESGYTF TGCGCCAGCAGCCAAGAAGTAGGGGAGAGTGGCTACACCTTC
TRBD2 TRBJ2-2 - TRBV9 CASSTRAGGPPGELFF TGTGCCAGCAGCACCCGAGCGGGAGGGCCTCCCGGGGAGCTGTTTTTT
TRBD1 TRBJ2-5 - TRBV10-3 CAISVQGEQETQYF TGTGCCATCAGTGTTCAGGGGGAACAAGAGACCCAGTACTTC
- TRBJ2-1 once TRBV7-9 CASSFKRGRGEQFF TGTGCCAGCAGCTTTAAACGGGGGCGCGGTGAGCAGTTCTTC
TRBD2 TRBJ2-7 - TRBV5-1 CASSLESSGIYEQYF TGCGCCAGCAGCTTGGAGTCTAGCGGGATCTACGAGCAGTACTTC
- TRBJ1-1 - TRBV25-1 CASSGGRFFGTEAFF TGTGCCAGCAGTGGTGGGCGATTTTTCGGAACTGAAGCTTTCTTT
- TRBJ2-7 - TRBV13 CASSPPRGEDYEQYF TGTGCCAGCAGCCCCCCGCGAGGGGAGGACTACGAGCAGTACTTC
TRBD2 TRBJ2-1 - TRBV5-1 CASSFSGGPSYNEQFF TGCGCCAGCAGCTTTTCGGGAGGGCCGAGCTACAATGAGCAGTTCTTC
- TRBJ1-2 - TRBV6-5 CASSLRQEHPYGYTF TGTGCCAGCAGCCTCCGACAGGAACACCCCTATGGCTACACCTTC
- TRBJ2-4 - TRBV27 CASSPGAKNIQYF TGTGCCAGCAGTCCCGGAGCCAAAAACATTCAGTACTTC
- TRBJ1-5 - TRBV7-8 CASSLPVAGTNQPQHF TGTGCCAGCAGCTTACCGGTCGCAGGAACCAATCAGCCCCAGCATTTT
TRBD2 TRBJ2-3 - TRBV11-2 CASSMGLAETDTQYF TGTGCCAGCAGCATGGGACTAGCGGAGACAGATACGCAGTATTTT
TRBD2 TRBJ2-3 - TRBV25-1 CASSEYGLGLATDTQYF TGTGCCAGCAGTGAATATGGGCTGGGACTAGCAACAGATACGCAGTATTTT
- TRBJ1-5 - TRBV10-3 CATKLEGSNQPQHF TGTGCCACCAAGCTAGAGGGGAGCAATCAGCCCCAGCATTTT
- TRBJ1-2 - TRBV28 CASSQDGGLANYGYTF TGTGCCAGCAGTCAAGATGGGGGTTTGGCTAACTATGGCTACACCTTC
- TRBJ2-7 once TRBV5-1 CASSALSGRSYEQYF TGCGCCAGCAGCGCCCTTAGCGGTCGCTCCTACGAGCAGTACTTC